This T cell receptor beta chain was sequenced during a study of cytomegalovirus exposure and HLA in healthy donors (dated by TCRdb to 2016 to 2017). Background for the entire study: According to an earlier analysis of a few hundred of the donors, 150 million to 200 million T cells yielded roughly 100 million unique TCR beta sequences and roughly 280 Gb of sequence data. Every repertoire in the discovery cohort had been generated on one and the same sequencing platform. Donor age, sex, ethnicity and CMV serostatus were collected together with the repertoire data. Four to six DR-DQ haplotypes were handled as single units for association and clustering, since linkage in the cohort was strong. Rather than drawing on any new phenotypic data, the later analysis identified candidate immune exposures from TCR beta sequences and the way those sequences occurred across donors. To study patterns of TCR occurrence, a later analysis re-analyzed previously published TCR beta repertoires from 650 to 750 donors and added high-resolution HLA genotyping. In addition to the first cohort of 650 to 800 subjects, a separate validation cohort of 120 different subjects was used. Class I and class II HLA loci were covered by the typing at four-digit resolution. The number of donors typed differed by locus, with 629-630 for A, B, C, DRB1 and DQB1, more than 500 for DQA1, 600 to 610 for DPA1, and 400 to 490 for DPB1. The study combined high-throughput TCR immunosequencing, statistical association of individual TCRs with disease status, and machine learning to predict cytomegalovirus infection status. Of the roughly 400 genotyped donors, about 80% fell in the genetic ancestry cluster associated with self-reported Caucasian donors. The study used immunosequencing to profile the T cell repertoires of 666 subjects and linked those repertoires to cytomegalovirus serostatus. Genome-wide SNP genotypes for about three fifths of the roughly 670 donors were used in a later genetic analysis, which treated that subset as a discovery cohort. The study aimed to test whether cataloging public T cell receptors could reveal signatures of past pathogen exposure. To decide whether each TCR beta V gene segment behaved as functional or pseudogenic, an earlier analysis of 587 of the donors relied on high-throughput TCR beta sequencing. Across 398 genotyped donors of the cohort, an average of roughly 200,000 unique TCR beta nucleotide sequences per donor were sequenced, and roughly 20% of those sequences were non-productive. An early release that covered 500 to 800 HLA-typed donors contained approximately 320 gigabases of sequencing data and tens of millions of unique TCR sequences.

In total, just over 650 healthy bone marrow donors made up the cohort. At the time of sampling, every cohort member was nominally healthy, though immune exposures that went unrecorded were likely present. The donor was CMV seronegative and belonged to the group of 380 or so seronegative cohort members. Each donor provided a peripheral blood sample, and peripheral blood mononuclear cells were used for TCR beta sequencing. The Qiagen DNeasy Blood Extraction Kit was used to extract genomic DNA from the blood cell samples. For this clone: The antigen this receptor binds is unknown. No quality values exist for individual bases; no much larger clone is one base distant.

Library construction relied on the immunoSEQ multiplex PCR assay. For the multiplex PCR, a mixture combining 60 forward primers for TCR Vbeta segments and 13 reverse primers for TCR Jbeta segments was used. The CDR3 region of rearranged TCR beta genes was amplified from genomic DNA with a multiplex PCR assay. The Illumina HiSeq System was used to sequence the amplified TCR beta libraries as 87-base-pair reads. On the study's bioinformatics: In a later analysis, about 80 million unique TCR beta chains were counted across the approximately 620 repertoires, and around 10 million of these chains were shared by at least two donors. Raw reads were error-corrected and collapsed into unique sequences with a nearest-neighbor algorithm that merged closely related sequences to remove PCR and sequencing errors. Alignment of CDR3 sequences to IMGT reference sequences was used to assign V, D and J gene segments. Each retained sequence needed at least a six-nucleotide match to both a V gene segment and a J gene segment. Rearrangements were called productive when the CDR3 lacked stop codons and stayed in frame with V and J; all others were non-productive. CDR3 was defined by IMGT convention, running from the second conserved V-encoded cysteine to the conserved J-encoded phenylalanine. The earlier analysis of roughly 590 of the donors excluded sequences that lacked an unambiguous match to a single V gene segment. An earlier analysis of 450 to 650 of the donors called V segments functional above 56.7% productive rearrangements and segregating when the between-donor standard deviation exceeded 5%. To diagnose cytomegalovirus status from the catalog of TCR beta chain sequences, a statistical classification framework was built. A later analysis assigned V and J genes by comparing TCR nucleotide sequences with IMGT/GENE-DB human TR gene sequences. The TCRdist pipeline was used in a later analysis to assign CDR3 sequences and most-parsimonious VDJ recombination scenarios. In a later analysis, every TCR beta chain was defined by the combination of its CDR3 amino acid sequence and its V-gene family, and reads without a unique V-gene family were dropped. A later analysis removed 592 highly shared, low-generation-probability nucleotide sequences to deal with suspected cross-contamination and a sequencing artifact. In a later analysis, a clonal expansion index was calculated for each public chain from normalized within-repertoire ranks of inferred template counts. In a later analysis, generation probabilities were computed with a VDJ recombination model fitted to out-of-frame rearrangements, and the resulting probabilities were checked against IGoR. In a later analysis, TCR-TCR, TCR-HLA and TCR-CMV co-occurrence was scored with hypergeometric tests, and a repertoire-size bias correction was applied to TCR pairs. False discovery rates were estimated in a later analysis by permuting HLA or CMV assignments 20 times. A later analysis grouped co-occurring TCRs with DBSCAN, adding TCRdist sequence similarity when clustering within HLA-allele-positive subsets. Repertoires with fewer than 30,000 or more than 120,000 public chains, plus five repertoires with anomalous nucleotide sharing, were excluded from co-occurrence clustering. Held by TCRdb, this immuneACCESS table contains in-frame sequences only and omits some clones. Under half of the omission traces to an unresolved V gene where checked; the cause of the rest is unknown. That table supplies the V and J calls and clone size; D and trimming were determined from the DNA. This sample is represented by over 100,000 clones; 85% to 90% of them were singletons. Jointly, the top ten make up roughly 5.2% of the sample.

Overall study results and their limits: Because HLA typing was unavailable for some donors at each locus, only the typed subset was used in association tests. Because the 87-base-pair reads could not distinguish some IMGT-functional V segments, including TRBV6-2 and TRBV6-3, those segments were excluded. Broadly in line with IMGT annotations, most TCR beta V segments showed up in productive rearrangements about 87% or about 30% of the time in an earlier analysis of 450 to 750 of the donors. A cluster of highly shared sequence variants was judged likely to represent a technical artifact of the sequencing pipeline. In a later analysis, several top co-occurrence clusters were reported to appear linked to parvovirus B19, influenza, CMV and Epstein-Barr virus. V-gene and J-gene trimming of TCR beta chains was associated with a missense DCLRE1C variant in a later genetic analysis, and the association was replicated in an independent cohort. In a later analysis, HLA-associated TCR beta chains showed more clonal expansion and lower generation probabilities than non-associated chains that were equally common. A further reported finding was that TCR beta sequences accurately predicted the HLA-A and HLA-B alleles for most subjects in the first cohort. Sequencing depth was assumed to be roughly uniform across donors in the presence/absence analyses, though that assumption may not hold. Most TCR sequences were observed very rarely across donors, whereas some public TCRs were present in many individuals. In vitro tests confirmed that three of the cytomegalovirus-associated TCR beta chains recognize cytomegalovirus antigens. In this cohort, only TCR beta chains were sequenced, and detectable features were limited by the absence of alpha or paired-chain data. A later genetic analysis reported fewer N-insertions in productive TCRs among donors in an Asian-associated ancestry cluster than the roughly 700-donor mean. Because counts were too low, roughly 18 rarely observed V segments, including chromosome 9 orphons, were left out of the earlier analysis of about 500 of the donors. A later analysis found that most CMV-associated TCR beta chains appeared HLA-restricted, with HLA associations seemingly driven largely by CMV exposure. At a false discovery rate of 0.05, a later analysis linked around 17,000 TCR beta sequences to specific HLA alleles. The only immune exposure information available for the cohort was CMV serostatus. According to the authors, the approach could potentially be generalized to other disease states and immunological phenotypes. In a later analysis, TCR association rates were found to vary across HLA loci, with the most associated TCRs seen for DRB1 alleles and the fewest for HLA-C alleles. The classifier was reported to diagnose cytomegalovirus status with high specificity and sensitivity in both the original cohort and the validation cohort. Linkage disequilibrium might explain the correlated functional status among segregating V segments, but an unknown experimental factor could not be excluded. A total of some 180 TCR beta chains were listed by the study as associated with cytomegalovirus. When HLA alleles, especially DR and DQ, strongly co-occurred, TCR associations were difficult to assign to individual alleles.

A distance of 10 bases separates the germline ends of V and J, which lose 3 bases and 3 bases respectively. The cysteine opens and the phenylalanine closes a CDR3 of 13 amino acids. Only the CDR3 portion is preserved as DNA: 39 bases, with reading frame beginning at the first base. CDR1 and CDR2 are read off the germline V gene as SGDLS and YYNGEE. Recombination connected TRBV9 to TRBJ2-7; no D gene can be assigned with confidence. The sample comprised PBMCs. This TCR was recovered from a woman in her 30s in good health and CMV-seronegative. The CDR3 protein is CASSGSNLYEQYF. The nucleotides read TGTGCCAGCAGCGGGAGTAATCTCTACGAGCAGTACTTC.